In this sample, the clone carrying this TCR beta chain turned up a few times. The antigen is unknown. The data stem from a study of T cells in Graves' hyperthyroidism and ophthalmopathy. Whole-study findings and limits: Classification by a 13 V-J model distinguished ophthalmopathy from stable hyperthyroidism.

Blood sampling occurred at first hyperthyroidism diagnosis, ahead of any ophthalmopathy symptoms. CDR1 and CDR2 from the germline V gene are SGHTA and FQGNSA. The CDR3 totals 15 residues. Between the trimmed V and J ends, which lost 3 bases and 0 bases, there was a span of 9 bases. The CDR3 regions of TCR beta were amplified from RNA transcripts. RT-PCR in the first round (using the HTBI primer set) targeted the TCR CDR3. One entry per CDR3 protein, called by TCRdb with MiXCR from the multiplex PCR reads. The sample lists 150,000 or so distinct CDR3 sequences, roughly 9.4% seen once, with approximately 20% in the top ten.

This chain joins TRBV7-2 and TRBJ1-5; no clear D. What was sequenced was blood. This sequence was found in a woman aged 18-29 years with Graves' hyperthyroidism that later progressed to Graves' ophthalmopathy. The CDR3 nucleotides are TGTGCCAGCAGCTTGGGAGTATATAGCAATCAGCCCCAGCATTTT. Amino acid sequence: CASSLGVYSNQPQHF.